The rows below give T cell receptor beta chains drawn from one sample of a study of PD-1 blockade in classical Hodgkin lymphoma. The protocol was immunoSEQ multiplex PCR, while the TCRdb copy is restricted to in-frame clones and leaves out a portion. In the table there are 47,000 or so clones, approximately 90% of which are singletons. The sample consisted of peripheral blood mononuclear cells (PBMCs). The receptor source for this set is a human donor with classical Hodgkin lymphoma. The CDR3 runs from the conserved cysteine through the conserved F or W. Each record gives: V gene, J gene, D gene, CDR3 length, clone size, CDR3 protein, CDR3 DNA. The D gene is left open where the match is weak. The size field is filled for only some rows; it gives once, few, many or a size class.

v_gene: TRBV30
j_gene: TRBJ2-3
d_gene: TRBD2
len: 15
abundance: .
CDR3aa: CAWRTGGTWADTQYF
CDR3nt: TGTGCCTGGAGGACGGGAGGGACGTGGGCAGATACGCAGTATTTT

v_gene: TRBV19
j_gene: TRBJ2-4
d_gene: .
len: 14
abundance: .
CDR3aa: CASSIPGGGRVQYF
CDR3nt: TGTGCCAGTAGTATACCCGGGGGAGGCCGCGTTCAGTACTTC

v_gene: TRBV6-6
j_gene: TRBJ2-1
d_gene: TRBD2
len: 15
abundance: .
CDR3aa: CASSPGTSKNNEQFF
CDR3nt: TGTGCCAGCAGTCCCGGGACTAGTAAAAACAATGAGCAGTTCTTC

v_gene: TRBV2
j_gene: TRBJ1-5
d_gene: .
len: 15
abundance: .
CDR3aa: CASSAEGGVVQPQHF
CDR3nt: TGTGCCAGCAGCGCCGAGGGAGGTGTTGTGCAGCCCCAGCATTTT

v_gene: TRBV29-1
j_gene: TRBJ2-5
d_gene: .
len: 12
abundance: .
CDR3aa: CGCGRAQETQYF
CDR3nt: TGCGGCTGCGGGCGGGCCCAAGAGACCCAGTACTTC

v_gene: TRBV25-1
j_gene: TRBJ2-5
d_gene: TRBD1
len: 17
abundance: once
CDR3aa: CASTQRVGTGGVETQYF
CDR3nt: TGTGCCAGCACCCAAAGGGTGGGGACAGGAGGTGTGGAGACCCAGTACTTC

v_gene: TRBV7-8
j_gene: TRBJ1-5
d_gene: .
len: 12
abundance: .
CDR3aa: CATSQGNQPQHF
CDR3nt: TGTGCCACCAGCCAGGGCAATCAGCCCCAGCATTTT

v_gene: TRBV28
j_gene: TRBJ2-7
d_gene: .
len: 11
abundance: .
CDR3aa: CASRNTQVVNF
CDR3nt: TGTGCCAGCCGAAACACCCAGGTCGTCAACTTC

v_gene: TRBV27
j_gene: TRBJ2-7
d_gene: TRBD2
len: 13
abundance: .
CDR3aa: CASSFREGDEQYF
CDR3nt: TGTGCCAGCAGTTTTAGGGAGGGTGACGAGCAGTACTTC

v_gene: TRBV5-5
j_gene: TRBJ2-3
d_gene: .
len: 15
abundance: .
CDR3aa: CASSLGGLGTDTQYF
CDR3nt: TGTGCCAGCAGCTTGGGAGGTCTGGGCACAGATACGCAGTATTTT

v_gene: TRBV4-2
j_gene: TRBJ1-3
d_gene: .
len: 17
abundance: .
CDR3aa: CASSQARPGSAGNTIYF
CDR3nt: TGTGCCAGCAGCCAAGCCAGGCCGGGAAGCGCTGGAAACACCATATATTTT

v_gene: TRBV7-8
j_gene: TRBJ2-2
d_gene: TRBD2
len: 17
abundance: .
CDR3aa: CASSLGLAGSHTGELFF
CDR3nt: TGTGCCAGCAGCTTAGGCCTAGCGGGATCCCACACCGGGGAGCTGTTTTTT

v_gene: TRBV19
j_gene: TRBJ1-2
d_gene: TRBD1
len: 13
abundance: .
CDR3aa: CASSMGQAASYTF
CDR3nt: TGTGCCAGTAGTATGGGACAGGCGGCTAGCTACACCTTC